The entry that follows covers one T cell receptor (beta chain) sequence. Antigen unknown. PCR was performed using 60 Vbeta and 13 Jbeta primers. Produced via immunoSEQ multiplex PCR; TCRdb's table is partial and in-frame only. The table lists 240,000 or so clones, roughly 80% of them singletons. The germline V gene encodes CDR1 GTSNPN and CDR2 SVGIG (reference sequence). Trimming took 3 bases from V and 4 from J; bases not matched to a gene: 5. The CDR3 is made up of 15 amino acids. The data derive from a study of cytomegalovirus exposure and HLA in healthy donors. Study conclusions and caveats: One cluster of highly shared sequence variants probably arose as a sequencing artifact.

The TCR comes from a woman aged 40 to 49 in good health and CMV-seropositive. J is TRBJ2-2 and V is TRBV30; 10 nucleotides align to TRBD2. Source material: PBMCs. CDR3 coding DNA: TGTGCCTGGAGGGGCACTAGCGGGACCACCGGGGAGCTGTTTTTT. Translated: CAWRGTSGTTGELFF.